This T cell receptor (beta chain) was captured by sequencing in a study of graft-versus-host responses after intestinal transplantation. As for the study in general: All of the recipients had induction that used anti-thymocyte globulin, then tacrolimus and steroids for approximately 3 years.

Libraries were prepared by immunoSEQ multiplex PCR; TCRdb keeps only in-frame clonotypes and omits some of them. Here the sample spans tens of thousands of clones, roughly 89% being singletons. Comments on this clone: Its antigen is unknown.

Study-wide points: Where graft-donor T cell macrochimerism was present, patients had high graft-versus-host to host-versus-graft clonal ratios in allografts. The study associated peak circulating GvH clone levels with early post-transplant HvG declines. Recipient bone marrow held GvH clones, some seen earlier in ileum or blood.

The CDR3 has 12 amino acids. Trimming stripped 5 bases from V and 13 bases from J, with 16 bases between. CDR1 is SEHNR and CDR2 is FQNEAQ in the germline V gene (reference sequence). The sequence derives from a human donor who received an intestinal transplant. Specimen: unstimulated CD4+ T cells sorted from spleen or lymph node cells, collected before intestinal transplant. This chain links TRBV7-9 with TRBJ2-3, with D uncertain. CDR3 amino acids: CASSPNTPEEYF. For the CDR3, the DNA is TGTGCCAGCAGCCCTAACACCCCCGAGGAGTATTTT.